This T cell receptor (beta chain) comes out of a study of blood T cell repertoires in COVID-19. At the level of the study: Sites in the United States, Italy and Spain provided acute and convalescent COVID-19 samples. The analysed material was cDNA or gDNA that came from T cells, B-cell-depleted T cells, or PBMCs.

Original methodology: For nucleated cells, counts were estimated from reference gene primer amplification. Sequenced by immunoSEQ multiplex PCR; TCRdb stores in-frame clones only, minus some. Clone size and V and J calls were adopted from that table, with D and trimming inferred from the DNA. The profile covers approximately 75,000 clones, with about 70% appearing a single time and around 30% taken by the ten largest. V lost 8 bases and J lost 5, with 18 bases in between. Germline V gene sequence: CDR1 GTSNPN, CDR2 SVGIG (reference sequence). The CDR3 consists of 13 residues. The chain uses TRBV30 and TRBJ1-2, with a possible D match to TRBD1 (6 bases). The sequence was obtained from an elderly woman with active or convalescent COVID-19. Source material: peripheral blood. CDR3 DNA sequence: TGTGCCCGGACGGACCGGACAGATTATGGCTACACCTTC. Amino acids: CARTDRTDYGYTF.